This T cell receptor (beta chain) emerged from a study of blood T cell repertoires in COVID-19. Study context: Sites in the United States, Italy and Spain provided acute and convalescent COVID-19 samples. T cells, B-cell-depleted T cells, or PBMCs provided the cDNA or gDNA that served as material.

Germline values: CDR1 LNHDA, CDR2 SQIVND (reference sequence). The J segment lost 4 bases and the V segment lost 6 bases, leaving 4 bases of the junction unmatched. This CDR3 is built from 13 residues. As originally analysed: For nucleated cells, counts were estimated from reference gene primer amplification. Profiling relied on immunoSEQ multiplex PCR, and the TCRdb table lists in-frame clones only, not all of them. That table furnishes V, J and clone size, whereas the DNA furnished D and trimming. The repertoire includes some 46,000 clones, around four fifths of them detected once, and 7% to 8.5% sits in the top ten.

The sample taken for sequencing was peripheral blood. The chain combines TRBV19 with TRBJ2-5; 8 bases fit TRBD1. The source of this sequence is a man in his sixties with active COVID-19. The CDR3 spells CASRGQGTETQYF. The CDR3, as DNA: TGTGCCAGTAGAGGACAGGGCACAGAGACCCAGTACTTC.